These T cell receptor beta chains were read from a single sample in a study of CD8+CD57+ T cells in acquired aplastic anemia. TCRdb re-called the reads with MiXCR, one entry per CDR3 protein. The top ten hold approximately 12% of the sample, which has 150,000 to 200,000 distinct CDR3 sequences, around 50% seen once. Source material: sorted CD4+, CD8+, or CD8+CD57+ T cells (not recorded which) from PBMCs. These receptors came from a human donor with aplastic anemia. Each CDR3 is given with its conserved first and last residue. D genes are given only for firm matches. For some rows the clone size is stated as once, few or many, or as a class when expanded; others skip it.

clone size	D gene	V gene	J gene	CDR3 protein	CDR3 DNA
.	.	TRBV7-9	TRBJ2-7	CASSLGMTGFGF	TGTGCCAGCAGCTTAGGCATGACAGGATTCGGTTTC
few	.	TRBV24-1	TRBJ2-2	CATSDPDSHNTGELFF	TGTGCCACCAGTGATCCGGACAGCCATAACACCGGGGAGCTGTTTTTT
many	.	TRBV7-9	TRBJ2-2	CASSHRPTNTGELFF	TGTGCCAGCAGCCACAGGCCGACGAACACCGGGGAGCTGTTTTTT
many	.	TRBV6-2/TRBV6-3	TRBJ2-7	CASSSVIYEQYF	TGTGCCAGCAGTTCCGTAATATACGAGCAGTACTTC
.	TRBD2	TRBV10-3	TRBJ2-7	CAIRGLTSGSYEQYF	TGTGCCATCCGGGGGTTGACTAGCGGGAGCTACGAGCAGTACTTC
many	TRBD2	TRBV5-1	TRBJ2-7	CASSPVAGASSYEQYF	TGCGCCAGCAGCCCCGTAGCGGGGGCTAGCTCCTACGAGCAGTACTTC
.	.	TRBV19	TRBJ1-1	CATKFLGTEAFF	TGTGCCACGAAGTTCCTGGGCACTGAAGCTTTCTTT
.	TRBD1	TRBV7-9	TRBJ1-2	CASSPGTGHYGYTF	TGTGCTAGCAGCCCCGGGACAGGGCACTATGGCTACACCTTC
once	TRBD1	TRBV6-7	TRBJ1-6	CASIRQGRDSPLHF	TGTGCCAGCATCAGACAGGGGCGGGATTCACCCCTCCACTTT
.	.	TRBV29-1	TRBJ2-1	CSVDNGQRTYDEQFF	TGCAGCGTTGATAACGGGCAGAGGACCTACGATGAGCAGTTCTTC
.	.	TRBV27	TRBJ2-5	CASSLSPWETQYF	TGTGCCAGCAGTTTATCGCCCTGGGAGACCCAGTACTTC
.	TRBD1	TRBV19	TRBJ1-2	CASSPRDRGYGYTF	TGTGCCAGTAGTCCCCGGGACAGGGGTTATGGCTACACCTTC
many	.	TRBV12-3/TRBV12-4	TRBJ2-3	CASNLGDTQYF	TGTGCCAGCAACCTAGGAGATACGCAGTATTTT
.	TRBD2	TRBV7-2	TRBJ2-1	CASSLAGLAGASEQFF	TGTGCCAGCAGCTTAGCGGGGTTAGCGGGGGCCTCCGAGCAGTTCTTC
.	TRBD2	TRBV7-2	TRBJ2-7	CASSSLAGGRDEQYF	TGTGCCAGCAGCTCTCTAGCGGGGGGCCGGGACGAGCAGTACTTC
many	.	TRBV7-8	TRBJ2-1	CASRAGLNEQFF	TGTGCCAGCAGGGCGGGACTCAATGAGCAGTTCTTC
.	.	TRBV24-1	TRBJ2-1	CATSDLGPELYNEQFF	TGTGCCACCAGTGATTTAGGCCCGGAGCTTTACAATGAGCAGTTCTTC
.	.	TRBV5-1	TRBJ2-1	CASSPPVRGGGDEQFF	TGCGCCAGCAGCCCGCCCGTAAGGGGTGGAGGAGATGAGCAGTTCTTC
many	.	TRBV3-1	TRBJ2-7	CASSQGSLYYEQYF	TGTGCCAGCAGCCAAGGGTCTCTTTACTACGAGCAGTACTTC
.	.	TRBV19	TRBJ1-6	CASTPGFNSPLHF	TGTGCCAGTACTCCGGGTTTCAATTCACCCCTCCACTTT
.	TRBD1	TRBV11-2	TRBJ1-2	CASSSPLTGGGYTF	TGTGCCAGCAGCTCTCCGCTGACAGGGGGTGGCTACACCTTC
many	.	TRBV27	TRBJ2-6	CASSFTSGANVLTF	TGTGCCAGCAGTTTCACCTCTGGGGCCAACGTCCTGACTTTC
once	.	TRBV25-1	TRBJ2-1	CASSALSSYNEQFF	TGTGCCAGCAGTGCACTAAGCTCCTACAATGAGCAGTTCTTC
.	TRBD1	TRBV7-9	TRBJ1-6	CASSSDRERGSPLHF	TGTGCCAGCAGCTCGGACAGGGAGCGGGGATCACCCCTCCACTTT
.	TRBD1	TRBV6-1	TRBJ2-7	CASRASGTGISYEQYF	TGTGCCAGCAGAGCATCCGGGACAGGGATCTCCTACGAGCAGTACTTC
.	.	TRBV20-1	TRBJ2-7	CSAWVRPYEQYF	TGCAGTGCTTGGGTCAGACCCTACGAACAGTACTTC